These T cell receptor beta chains were read from a single sample in a study of T cells in Graves' hyperthyroidism and ophthalmopathy. TCRdb redid the calling of the multiplex PCR reads with MiXCR, one entry per CDR3 protein. The profile shows about 350,000 distinct CDR3 sequences, roughly 18% of them singletons. The sample consisted of blood. The receptors originated from a woman aged 40 to 55 with Graves' ophthalmopathy. Both conserved end residues are part of each CDR3. Each record gives: clone size, D gene, V gene, J gene, CDR3 DNA, CDR3 protein. D genes are given only for firm matches. For some rows the clone size is stated as once, few or many, or as a class when expanded; others skip it.

many	NA	TRBV2	TRBJ2-7	TGTGCCAGCAGTGATCGGCCCTACTACGAGCAGTACTTC	CASSDRPYYEQYF
many	TRBD1	TRBV29-1	TRBJ1-2	TGCAGCGTTCAACAGGGGCTTAGCTATGGCTACACCTTC	CSVQQGLSYGYTF
many	NA	TRBV6-5	TRBJ2-5	TGTGCCAGCAGGAGGGAGGTACAAGAGACCCAGTACTTC	CASRREVQETQYF
many	TRBD2	TRBV28	TRBJ2-7	TGTGCCAGCAGCCGACGACTAGCGGGACCACCCTACGAGCAGTACTTC	CASSRRLAGPPYEQYF
few	NA	TRBV3-1	TRBJ2-7	TGTGCCAGCAGCCAAGAGGCGGAGGGGACTGGAATACCCTACGAGCAGCACTTC	CASSQEAEGTGIPYEQHF
NA	TRBD1	TRBV27	TRBJ2-7	TGTGCCAGCAGTCCGTCTACAGGGGGCGGGTACGAGCAGTACTTC	CASSPSTGGGYEQYF
many	NA	TRBV6-5	TRBJ1-5	TGTGCCAGCAGTTACGTCCCTGACAATCAGCCCCAGCATTTT	CASSYVPDNQPQHF
once	NA	TRBV9	TRBJ2-7	TGTGCCAGCAGCCCCCGTAGGTTTGGTACCGACGAGCAGTACTTC	CASSPRRFGTDEQYF
NA	TRBD2	TRBV7-2	TRBJ2-7	TGTGCCAGCAGTCCTAGCGGGAACCCCTCCTACGAGCAGTACTTC	CASSPSGNPSYEQYF
many	TRBD1	TRBV20-1	TRBJ2-7	TGCAGTGCGGACCCGGGACAGGGTACCTACGAGCAGTACTTC	CSADPGQGTYEQYF
many	NA	TRBV20-1	TRBJ1-1	TGCAGTGCTAGACCACCCGGTAGGGGACGAACTAACACTGAAGCTTTCTTT	CSARPPGRGRTNTEAFF
many	TRBD1	TRBV20-1	TRBJ1-2	TGCAGTGCCATAAAACAGGGGGCTAACTATGGCTACACCTTC	CSAIKQGANYGYTF
NA	NA	TRBV3-1	TRBJ2-5	TGTGCCAGCAGCCAAGTAGGAGCCCTCCAAGAGACCCAGTACTTC	CASSQVGALQETQYF
NA	NA	TRBV20-1	TRBJ1-5	TGCAGTGCTATAGGGTATGGCAATCAGCCCCAGCATTTT	CSAIGYGNQPQHF
many	TRBD1	TRBV30	TRBJ2-5	TGTGCCTGGAGTCGACCTCGACAGGGGTCAGGGCAAGAGACCCAGTACTTC	CAWSRPRQGSGQETQYF
NA	TRBD2	TRBV6-5	TRBJ2-7	TGTGCCAGCAGTTACTCGACTAGCGGGAGCACCTACGAGCAGTACTTC	CASSYSTSGSTYEQYF
NA	NA	TRBV6-2/TRBV6-3	TRBJ2-7	TGTGCCAGCAGTTTATTTCTCTCGGCACAGAGGATCTACGAGCAGTCCTTC	CASSLFLSAQRIYEQSF
few	NA	TRBV28	TRBJ2-3	TGTGCCAGCAGTTTCCCCGGGAAACGAGATACGCAGTATTTT	CASSFPGKRDTQYF
many	TRBD2	TRBV29-1	TRBJ2-5	TGCAGCGTCCTTCCGACTAGCGGGAGAACAGAGACCCAGTACTTC	CSVLPTSGRTETQYF
once	TRBD1	TRBV2	TRBJ2-7	TGTGCCAGCACTTGGACAGGCCCCGAGCAGTACTTC	CASTWTGPEQYF
many	TRBD1	TRBV19	TRBJ2-4	TGTGCCAGTCCTTCTACCGGGACAGGGAAAAACATTCAGTACTTC	CASPSTGTGKNIQYF
many	NA	TRBV10-3	TRBJ2-7	TGTGCCATCAGGAGGACAGCGAGCTACGAGCAGTACTTC	CAIRRTASYEQYF
many	NA	TRBV12-3/TRBV12-4	TRBJ2-6	TGTGCCAGCAGTCTCAGGGTCTCTGGGGCCAACGTCCTGACTTTC	CASSLRVSGANVLTF
many	NA	TRBV5-1	TRBJ1-5	TGCGCCAGCAGCTTGGAGGGGGGGCTTCAGCCCCAGCATTTT	CASSLEGGLQPQHF
few	NA	TRBV6-2/TRBV6-3	TRBJ1-1	TGTGCCAGCAGTTTTACCCCACAGACGGCCTCTGAAGCTTTCTTT	CASSFTPQTASEAFF
NA	TRBD1	TRBV13	TRBJ2-7	TGTGCCAGCAGCTTCGGTACAGGGGACGTCTCCTACGAGCAGTACTTC	CASSFGTGDVSYEQYF
many	TRBD1	TRBV12-3/TRBV12-4	TRBJ2-2	TGTGCCAGCAGCTCGGCAGGGGGTTACACCGGGGAGCTGTTTTTT	CASSSAGGYTGELFF
NA	NA	TRBV6-1	TRBJ1-2	TGTGCCAGCAGTGAGGTATACGTACAGTGGTCCTATGGCTACATCTTC	CASSEVYVQWSYGYIF
many	NA	TRBV7-6	TRBJ1-1	TGTGCCAGCTTCGGGCACGACACTGAAGCTTTCTTT	CASFGHDTEAFF
many	TRBD2	TRBV7-2	TRBJ2-7	TGTGCCAGCAGCTTAGGGAGGACTAGCGGGGAGTACTTC	CASSLGRTSGEYF
many	TRBD2	TRBV28	TRBJ2-7	TGTGCCAGCAGTTCAAGGAGCGGGAGGCTCTACGAGCAGTACTTC	CASSSRSGRLYEQYF